Following are 7 T cell receptor beta chains from one sample sequenced in a study of shared clonotypes between healthy human individuals. Data came from immunoSEQ multiplex PCR; TCRdb stores just in-frame clones and leaves some out. Among roughly 2,000,000 clones, 93% were seen once, and the ten largest hold more than 1.5%. Terminally differentiated effector memory CD45RA+ cells were excluded by CCR7 positive selection of CD45RO-negative cells. Sample: naive CD8+ T cells from PBMCs. The receptors come from a young man in good health. Some clones in this sample may be carry-over from other donors' samples.

J is TRBJ2-7 and V is TRBV7-9, with 9 bases identical to TRBD1. The CDR3 contains 15 residues. After removal of 4 bases from V and 6 bases from J, the junction contained 10 bases not matched to a gene. From germline, CDR1 is SEHNR and CDR2 FQNEAQ (reference sequence). This CDR3 is CASSSSRDRVREQYF. The CDR3 DNA is TGTGCCAGCAGCTCGTCCCGGGACAGGGTTCGCGAGCAGTACTTC.

Worth noting for this clone: The same CDR3 also results from other DNA sequences found in this sample. This rearrangement joins TRBV28 to TRBJ1-5; D unclear. The V end lost 2 bases, the J end lost 4 bases, and 6 bases lay between the germline ends. CDR3 length: 13 residues. From germline, CDR1 is MDHEN and CDR2 SYDVKM. CDR3 in amino acids: CASSLLGNQPQHF. The DNA of the CDR3 is TGTGCCAGCAGTTTACTAGGAAATCAGCCCCAGCATTTT.

Remarks on this clone: Germline is not matched at one junction end, which may reflect a read error. The chain joins TRBV30 to TRBJ2-5; tentatively, D is TRBD1 (5 bases). The end of the DNA fits TRBJ2-7 better, so the J call may be wrong. The CDR3 covers 15 residues. Germline assignment: CDR1 GTSNPN and CDR2 SVGIG (reference sequence). This CDR3 is CAWSVLVQGSSEQYF. CDR3 nucleotides: TGTGCCTGGAGTGTACTCGTCCAGGGTTCCTCCGAGCAGTACTTC.

This chain uses TRBV15 with TRBJ1-1, with TRBD1 matching 7 bases. After removal of 9 bases from V and 0 bases from J, the junction contained 10 bases not matched to a gene. Germline values: CDR1 LNHNV, CDR2 YYDKDF (reference sequence). This CDR3 is 15 amino acids long. The CDR3 here is CATTSRGTMNTEAFF. CDR3 in DNA: TGTGCCACTACTTCCAGGGGGACGATGAACACTGAAGCTTTCTTT.

The rearrangement joins TRBV27 to TRBJ2-1, with 13 nucleotides matching TRBD2. J gave up 9 bases and V 5 bases, and 7 bases lay outside the gene matches. Looked up from germline, CDR1 is MNHEY and CDR2 is SMNVEV (reference sequence). This CDR3 is built from 15 residues. CDR3 DNA: TGTGCCAGCAGTCCAGGGACTAGCGGGAATACTGAGCAGTTCTTC. It yields the protein CASSPGTSGNTEQFF.

This chain links TRBV27 with TRBJ2-2, with a weak D call TRBD1 (7 bases). The CDR3 contains 15 residues. Germline loops: CDR1 MNHEY, CDR2 SMNVEV (reference sequence). Between the trimmed V and J ends, which lost 4 bases and 6 bases, there was a span of 15 bases. The CDR3 DNA reads as TGTGCCAGCAGTTGGGGCAGGGGGGCGGCCGGGGAGCTGTTTTTT. Its translation: CASSWGRGAAGELFF.

This chain connects TRBV7-2 to TRBJ2-7; D tentatively reads TRBD1 or TRBD2 (5 bases each). V lost 5 bases and J lost 0, with 14 bases in between. The CDR3 contains 15 residues. Germline CDR1 reads SGHTA; CDR2 reads FQGNSA. This chain's CDR3 is CASSPTWGTSYEQYF. The CDR3 nucleotides read TGTGCCAGCAGCCCCACGTGGGGGACCTCCTACGAGCAGTACTTC.